Sequencing of this T cell receptor beta chain was carried out in a study of cytomegalovirus exposure and HLA in healthy donors. Concerning this clone itself: The target antigen is unknown.

13 Jbeta primers and 60 Vbeta primers were used for the PCR. In the authors' methods: The count from a later analysis was about 80 million unique TCR beta chains, 9 million to 12 million of them shared. TCRdb keeps only in-frame clones here, not all; method: immunoSEQ multiplex PCR. V, J and clone size are taken as reported in that table, and D and trimming were inferred from the DNA itself. The sample contains about 130,000 clones, 75% to 90% of which appear only once. The germline V gene encodes CDR1 MNHNS and CDR2 SASEGT. The V end lost 10 bases, the J end lost 2 bases, and 12 bases lay between the germline ends. The CDR3 is 12 residues long. Study findings and constraints: Productive status was seen about 87% or about 30% of the time for most TCR beta V segments in an earlier analysis. A few V segments could not be told apart, such as TRBV6-2 and TRBV6-3, and were left out.

The sample was PBMCs. The sequence was collected from a woman between 40 and 50 years old in good health and CMV-seropositive. The chain carries TRBV6-1 and TRBJ2-7; D is perhaps TRBD2 (5 bases). The CDR3 DNA follows: TGTGCCACCGCCAAGGGAGCCTACGAGCAGTACTTC. It codes for CATAKGAYEQYF.